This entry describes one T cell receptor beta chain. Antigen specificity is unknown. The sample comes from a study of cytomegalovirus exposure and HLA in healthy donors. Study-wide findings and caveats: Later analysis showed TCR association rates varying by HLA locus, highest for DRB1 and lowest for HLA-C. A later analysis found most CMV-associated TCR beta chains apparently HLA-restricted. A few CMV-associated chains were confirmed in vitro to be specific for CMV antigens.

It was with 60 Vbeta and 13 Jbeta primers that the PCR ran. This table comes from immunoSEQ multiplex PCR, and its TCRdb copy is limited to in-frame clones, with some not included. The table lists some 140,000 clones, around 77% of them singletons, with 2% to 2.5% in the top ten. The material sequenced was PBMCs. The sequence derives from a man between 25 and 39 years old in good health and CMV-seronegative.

The CDR3, as DNA: TGCGCCAGCAGCCAGCCGACTAGCGGGAGTATCGCAGATACGCAGTATTTT. Amino acids: CASSQPTSGSIADTQYF. The chain couples TRBV4-1 to TRBJ2-3; 12 nucleotides line up with TRBD2. Unmatched junction bases numbered 8, after V lost 3 bases and J lost 4 bases. This CDR3 is built from 17 residues. Germline-derived CDR1 and CDR2 are MGHRA and YSYEKL.